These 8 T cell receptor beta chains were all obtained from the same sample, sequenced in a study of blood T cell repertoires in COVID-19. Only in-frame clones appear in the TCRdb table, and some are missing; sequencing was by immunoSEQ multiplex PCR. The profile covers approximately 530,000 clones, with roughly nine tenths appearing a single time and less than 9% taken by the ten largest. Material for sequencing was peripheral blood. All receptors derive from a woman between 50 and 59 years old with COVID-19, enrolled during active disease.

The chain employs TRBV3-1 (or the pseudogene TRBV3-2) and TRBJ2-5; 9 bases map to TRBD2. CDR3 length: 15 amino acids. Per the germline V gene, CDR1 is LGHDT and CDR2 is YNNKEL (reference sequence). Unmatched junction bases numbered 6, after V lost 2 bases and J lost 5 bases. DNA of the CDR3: TGTGCCAGCAGCCAATATGGCCTAGCGGGGGAGACCCAGTACTTC. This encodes CASSQYGLAGETQYF.

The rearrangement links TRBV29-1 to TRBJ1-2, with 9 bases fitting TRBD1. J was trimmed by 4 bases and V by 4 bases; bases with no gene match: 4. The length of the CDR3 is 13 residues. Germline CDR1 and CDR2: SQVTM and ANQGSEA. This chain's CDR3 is CSVVQGAGYGYTF. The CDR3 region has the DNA TGCAGCGTTGTACAGGGGGCTGGCTATGGCTACACCTTC.

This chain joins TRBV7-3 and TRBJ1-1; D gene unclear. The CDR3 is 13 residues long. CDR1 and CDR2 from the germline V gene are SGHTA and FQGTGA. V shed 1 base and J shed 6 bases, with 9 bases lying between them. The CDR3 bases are TGTGCCAGCAGCTTAAGGTCTGGAGCTGAAGCTTTCTTT. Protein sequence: CASSLRSGAEAFF.

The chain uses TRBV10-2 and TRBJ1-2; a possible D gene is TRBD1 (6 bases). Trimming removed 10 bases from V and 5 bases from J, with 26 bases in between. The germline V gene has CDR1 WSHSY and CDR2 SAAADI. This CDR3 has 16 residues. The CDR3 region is CATSGDTTNPWYGYTF. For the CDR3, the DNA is TGCGCCACCTCAGGGGACACCACTAACCCGTGGTATGGCTACACCTTC.

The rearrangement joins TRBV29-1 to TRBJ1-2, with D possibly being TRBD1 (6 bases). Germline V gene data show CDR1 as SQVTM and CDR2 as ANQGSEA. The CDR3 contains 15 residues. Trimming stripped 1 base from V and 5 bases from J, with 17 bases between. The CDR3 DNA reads TGCAGCGTTGAAGTGATACACAGGGAGGGGTATGGCTACACCTTC. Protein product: CSVEVIHREGYGYTF.

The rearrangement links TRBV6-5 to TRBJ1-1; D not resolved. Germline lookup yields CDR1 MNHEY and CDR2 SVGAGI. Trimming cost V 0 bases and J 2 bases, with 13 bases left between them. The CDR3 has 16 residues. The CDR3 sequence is CASSYSSGGINTEAFF. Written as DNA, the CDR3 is TGTGCCAGCAGTTACTCAAGCGGCGGAATAAACACTGAAGCTTTCTTT.

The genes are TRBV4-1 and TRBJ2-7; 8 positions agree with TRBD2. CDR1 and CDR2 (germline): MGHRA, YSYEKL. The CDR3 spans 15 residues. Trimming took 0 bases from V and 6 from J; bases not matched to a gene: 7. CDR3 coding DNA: TGCGCCAGCAGCCAAGACTGGCGGGGGGCAGGCGAGCAGTACTTC. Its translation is CASSQDWRGAGEQYF.

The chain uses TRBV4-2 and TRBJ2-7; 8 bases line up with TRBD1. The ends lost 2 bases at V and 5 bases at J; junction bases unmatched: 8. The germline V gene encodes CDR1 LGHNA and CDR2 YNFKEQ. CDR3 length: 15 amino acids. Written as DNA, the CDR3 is TGTGCCAGCAGCCAACCGACGCAGGGGGCCAACGAGCAGTACTTC. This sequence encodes CASSQPTQGANEQYF.